What follows are 22 T cell receptor beta chains derived from one specimen sequenced in a study of cytomegalovirus exposure and HLA in healthy donors. In the PCR, 60 Vbeta and 13 Jbeta primers were used. The table came from immunoSEQ multiplex PCR; TCRdb's copy has only in-frame clones and leaves some out. The sample records some 160,000 clones, roughly 82% being singletons. The sample was PBMCs. The receptors originated from a man aged 50-60 years in good health and CMV-seropositive.

This chain uses TRBV19 with TRBJ1-5; D is possibly TRBD1 (5 bases). Trimming removed 8 bases from V and 5 bases from J, with 10 bases in between. The germline CDR1 and CDR2 sequences are LNHDA and SQIVND (reference sequence). This CDR3 spans 12 amino acids. The CDR3 DNA follows: TGTGCCAGTGACAGTCAATATCAGCCCCAGCATTTT. It translates to CASDSQYQPQHF. Full variable domain (rest looked up from reference TRBV19 and TRBJ1-5): DGGITQSPKYLFRKEGQNVTLSCEQNLNHDAMYWYRQDPGQGLRLIYYSQIVNDFQKGDIAEGYSVSREKKESFPLTVTSAQKNPTAFYLCASDSQYQPQHFGDGTRLSIL.

The chain is built from TRBV27 and TRBJ2-7; 9 nucleotides agree with TRBD2. CDR3 length: 13 residues. V lost 5 bases, J lost 6 bases, and 5 bases stayed unmatched. Germline V CDR1 and CDR2: MNHEY, SMNVEV (reference sequence). The CDR3 nucleotides read TGTGCCAGCAGTATACTTAGCGGGGGCGAGCAGTACGTC. It translates to CASSILSGGEQYV.

For the CDR3, the DNA is TGTGCCAGCAGCTTCATCAGGGGGGTTGGGCCCCTCCACTTT. The encoded protein is CASSFIRGVGPLHF. The chain links TRBV5-6 to TRBJ1-6; 7 bases map to TRBD1. V was pared by 2 bases and J by 13 bases, with 9 bases of the junction left unmatched. The CDR3 is made up of 14 amino acids. Germline V gene sequence: CDR1 SGHDT, CDR2 YYEEEE.

This clone was observed a handful of times. The rearrangement uses TRBV18 and TRBJ1-2, with 12 bases aligning to TRBD1. Germline V gene lookup returns CDR1 KGHSH and CDR2 LQKENI. The CDR3 consists of 13 residues. Germline trimming cut 5 bases from V and 12 bases from J; bases unmatched to any gene: 7. The CDR3 nucleotides are TGTGCCAGCTCATCCGGGACAGGGGGCCGACACACCTTC. It encodes CASSSGTGGRHTF.

The DNA of the CDR3 is TGTGCCAGCAGCTCGCGGGAGAACTCCTACAATGAGCAGTTCTTC. Amino acid sequence: CASSSRENSYNEQFF. The chain has TRBV11-3 and TRBJ2-1; the match to TRBD2 covers 7 bases. The V gene end was trimmed by 4 bases and the J gene end by 0 bases; junction bases not matched to a gene: 3. CDR1 is SGHNT and CDR2 is YENEEA in the germline V gene. CDR3 length: 15 residues.

This clone has a handful of counts. One end of the junction fails to match germline, which may point to a read error. This chain uses TRBV7-7 with TRBJ2-5; 8 positions match TRBD1. CDR1 and CDR2 (germline): SSHAT, FNYEAQ (reference sequence). This CDR3 spans 15 amino acids. CDR3 bases: TGTGCTAGCAGCCACGACAGGGGCCGGCAAGAGACCCAGTACTTC. It is translated as CASSHDRGRQETQYF.

This clone was seen a handful of times. The CDR3 loop reads CASSLTPGQGAGEQYF. For the CDR3, the DNA is TGCGCCAGCAGCTTGACCCCGGGACAGGGGGCGGGAGAGCAGTACTTC. V usage is TRBV5-1 and J usage is TRBJ2-7; 12 bases match TRBD1. The CDR3 spans 16 residues. J was trimmed by 7 bases and V by 1 base; bases with no gene match: 9. From germline, CDR1 is SGHRS and CDR2 YFSETQ.

V usage is TRBV11-3 and J usage is TRBJ1-1; TRBD1 agrees at 8 bases. Germline-derived CDR1 and CDR2 are SGHNT and YENEEA. The CDR3 spans 12 residues. After removal of 5 bases from V and 11 bases from J, the junction contained 7 bases not matched to a gene. CDR3 sequence (DNA): TGTGCCAGCAGCCCTGGACAGGGAGGCGCTTTCTTT. Encoded protein: CASSPGQGGAFF.

The sample holds one count of this clone. The rearrangement links TRBV7-3 to TRBJ2-3; 9 bases match TRBD2. Trimming at V came to 1 base and at J to 2 bases, leaving 7 bases not matched to a gene. Germline-derived CDR1 and CDR2 are SGHTA and FQGTGA. The CDR3 is 17 residues long. CDR3 amino acids: CASSLRASGVSTDTQYF. CDR3 DNA: TGTGCCAGCAGCTTAAGGGCTAGCGGGGTTTCCACAGATACGCAGTATTTT. Using reference TRBV7-3 and TRBJ2-3 for the parts outside the CDR3, the full variable domain is GAGVSQTPSNKVTEKGKYVELRCDPISGHTALYWYRQSLGQGPEFLIYFQGTGAADDSGLPNDRFFAVRPEGSVSTLKIQRTERGDSAVYLCASSLRASGVSTDTQYFGPGTRLTVL.

The rearrangement joins TRBV7-3 to TRBJ2-2; D remains ambiguous. Deletions cut 5 bases from V and 0 bases from J, with 7 bases between. CDR1 is SGHTA, CDR2 FQGTGA, per germline. The CDR3 is 14 residues long. The CDR3 spells CASSPTANTGELFF. The CDR3 DNA reads TGTGCCAGCAGCCCTACAGCGAACACCGGGGAGCTGTTTTTT. Looking up the rest from reference TRBV7-3 and TRBJ2-2 gives the full variable domain: GAGVSQTPSNKVTEKGKYVELRCDPISGHTALYWYRQSLGQGPEFLIYFQGTGAADDSGLPNDRFFAVRPEGSVSTLKIQRTERGDSAVYLCASSPTANTGELFFGEGSRLTVL.

The V gene is TRBV13, the J gene TRBJ2-5; the D gene is possibly TRBD1 (6 bases). The germline V gene has CDR1 PRHDT and CDR2 FYEKMQ (reference sequence). V was trimmed by 2 bases and J by 5 bases, leaving 12 bases between them. This CDR3 has 14 residues. CDR3 sequence reads: CASSLQGTRETQYF. DNA of the CDR3: TGTGCCAGCAGCTTACAGGGGACCAGGGAGACCCAGTACTTC.

The chain is built from TRBV7-6 and TRBJ2-1, with 7 bases that match TRBD2. Germline assignment: CDR1 SGHVS and CDR2 FNYEAQ. The length of the CDR3 is 15 residues. The trim removed 5 bases at V and 2 bases at J, leaving 6 bases unmatched. CDR3 in amino acids: CASSRLAEPYNEQFF. CDR3 nucleotide sequence: TGTGCCAGCAGCCGGCTAGCGGAACCCTACAATGAGCAGTTCTTC. Using reference TRBV7-6 and TRBJ2-1 for the parts outside the CDR3, the full variable domain is GAGVSQSPRYKVTKRGQDVALRCDPISGHVSLYWYRQALGQGPEFLTYFNYEAQQDKSGLPNDRFSAERPEGSISTLTIQRTEQRDSAMYRCASSRLAEPYNEQFFGPGTRLTVL.

V is TRBV7-9 and J is TRBJ2-7; the D is unclear. The germline CDR1 and CDR2 sequences are SEHNR and FQNEAQ (reference sequence). V lost 1 base to trimming and J lost 3 bases, with 7 bases between them. CDR3 length: 13 residues. CDR3 sequence (DNA): TGTGCCAGCAGCTTAGGGCAGTTCTACGAGCAGTACTTC. It yields the protein CASSLGQFYEQYF.

The rearrangement links TRBV19 to TRBJ2-5; D unresolved. The ends were cut back, 3 bases at V and 0 bases at J, with 11 bases in the middle. The germline gives CDR1 LNHDA, CDR2 SQIVND (reference sequence). The CDR3 is 15 amino acids. CDR3 nucleotides: TGTGCCAGTAGTATGGAGCTGTGGTACCAAGAGACCCAGTACTTC. This codes for CASSMELWYQETQYF.

The rearrangement links TRBV5-6 to TRBJ2-7; possible D gene TRBD2, 5 bases. There are 17 residues in the CDR3. Between the trimmed V and J ends, which lost 3 bases and 2 bases, there was a span of 21 bases. Germline V gene lookup returns CDR1 SGHDT and CDR2 YYEEEE. The CDR3: CASSSPPSGLPPYEQYV. CDR3 coding DNA: TGTGCCAGCAGCTCACCCCCCAGCGGCCTTCCCCCCTACGAGCAGTACGTC.

This clone occurred once. V gene TRBV11-2 combines with J gene TRBJ2-5, with D tentatively TRBD1 (6 bases). The DNA end is more similar to TRBJ2-7, so the J call may be wrong. This CDR3 contains 15 residues. Germline CDR1 SGHAT, CDR2 FQNNGV. The CDR3 coding sequence is TGTGCCAGCAGCTTGGACAGAACGCCATCCTACGAGCAGTACTTC. Residues: CASSLDRTPSYEQYF.

In this sample, this clone turned up once. The chain employs TRBV25-1 and TRBJ1-1; D is undetermined. CDR3 length: 14 residues. Germline assignment: CDR1 MGHDK and CDR2 SYGVNS. The V and J ends lost 3 bases and 4 bases respectively, with 12 bases between them. The CDR3: CASSEASVLTEAFF. The CDR3 nucleotides read TGTGCCAGCAGTGAGGCCAGTGTTCTCACTGAAGCTTTCTTT.

The chain is built from TRBV28 and TRBJ1-6; possibly TRBD1 for D (6 bases). Per the germline V gene, CDR1 is MDHEN and CDR2 is SYDVKM. The V end was cut by 3 bases, the J end by 7 bases, with 7 bases between. The CDR3 has 13 residues. CDR3 nucleotides: TGTGCCAGCAGTTTCAGGGGAAATTCACCCCTCCACTTT. This encodes CASSFRGNSPLHF.

The chain recombines TRBV5-1 with TRBJ1-4; 9 bases align to TRBD1. This CDR3 is 15 amino acids long. The J segment lost 7 bases and the V segment lost 4 bases, leaving 8 bases of the junction unmatched. Per the germline V gene, CDR1 is SGHRS and CDR2 is YFSETQ. The CDR3 DNA reads as TGCGCCAGCAGCCCGCGGACAGGGGAGGGTGAAAAACTGTTTTTT. Translation gives CASSPRTGEGEKLFF. Supplemented by reference TRBV5-1 and TRBJ1-4, the full variable domain reads KAGVTQTPRYLIKTRGQQVTLSCSPISGHRSVSWYQQTPGQGLQFLFEYFSETQRNKGNFPGRFSGRQFSNSRSEMNVSTLELGDSALYLCASSPRTGEGEKLFFGSGTQLSVL.

This clone came up once. The rearrangement uses TRBV11-3 and TRBJ1-5; 8 bases are shared with TRBD1. V dropped 2 bases and J dropped 4; count of bases not matched to a gene: 4. The CDR3 loop spans 15 amino acids. Germline assignment: CDR1 SGHNT and CDR2 YENEEA. The CDR3 sequence is CASSLRTGGNQPQHF. As DNA, the CDR3 is TGTGCCAGCAGCTTACGAACAGGGGGGAATCAGCCCCAGCATTTT.

This chain links TRBV11-3 with TRBJ2-2; TRBD2 is a possible D gene (6 bases). V was trimmed by 5 bases and J by 4 bases, leaving 14 bases between them. The CDR3 covers 15 residues. CDR1 SGHNT and CDR2 YENEEA come from the germline V gene. CDR3 coding DNA: TGTGCCAGCAGCCCGCGCGGAGGGGTCACCGGGGAGCTGTTTTTT. It specifies CASSPRGGVTGELFF.

The V gene is TRBV6-6, the J gene TRBJ1-6; 9 bases line up with TRBD1. Germline-derived CDR1 and CDR2 are MNHNY and SVGAGI (reference sequence). After removal of 6 bases from V and 9 bases from J, the junction contained 12 bases not matched to a gene. CDR3 length: 16 residues. The CDR3 DNA is TGTGCCAGCAGCCCTACGTGGGACAGGGATTTTTCACCCCTCCACTTT. The encoded protein is CASSPTWDRDFSPLHF.